These 16 T cell receptor beta chains were sequenced from one sample in a study of shared clonotypes between healthy human individuals. Generated by immunoSEQ multiplex PCR, the TCRdb table keeps only in-frame clones and is missing some. Of approximately 720,000 clones detected, less than 80% appear once; the ten largest clones hold roughly 1.8%. Material for sequencing was memory CD4+ T cells sorted from blood. Subset: CD45RA-negative fraction. The receptors stem from a woman in her twenties or thirties in good health.

The rearrangement uses TRBV7-9 and TRBJ2-7; 7 bases align to TRBD1. This CDR3 has 13 amino acids. Germline V gene lookup returns CDR1 SEHNR and CDR2 FQNEAQ (reference sequence). Germline trimming cut 5 bases from V and 9 bases from J; bases unmatched to any gene: 10. The CDR3 is CASSRDSVVVQYF. The DNA for the CDR3 is TGTGCCAGCAGCCGGGACAGTGTGGTGGTGCAGTACTTC.

The gene calls are TRBV4-1 and TRBJ2-3; 7 bases fit TRBD1. The trim removed 5 bases at V and 7 bases at J, leaving 12 bases unmatched. Germline V gene data show CDR1 as MGHRA and CDR2 as YSYEKL. The CDR3 is 15 amino acids. The CDR3 here is CASSTPRDRGHTQYF. Here the CDR3 DNA reads TGCGCCAGCAGCACCCCCCGGGACAGAGGACATACGCAGTATTTT.

The V and J genes are TRBV7-2 and TRBJ1-2, with 10 bases aligning to TRBD1. CDR3 length: 17 residues. Trimming took 0 bases from V and 4 from J; bases not matched to a gene: 8. Germline values: CDR1 SGHTA, CDR2 FQGNSA. Here the CDR3 DNA reads TGTGCCAGCAGCTTAGCGGGGACAGGGGCTGGGGTCTATGGCTACACCTTC. Its protein is CASSLAGTGAGVYGYTF.

CDR3 residues: CASSQVRLANSNQPQHF. The DNA of the CDR3 is TGCGCCAGCAGCCAAGTTCGGCTAGCGAATAGCAATCAGCCCCAGCATTTT. V gene TRBV4-1 combines with J gene TRBJ1-5; D call uncertain. Germline lookup yields CDR1 MGHRA and CDR2 YSYEKL. The CDR3 runs to 17 residues. Trimming took off 1 base at V and 0 bases at J, with 13 bases between the two ends.

The rearrangement links TRBV2 to TRBJ2-5; D is ambiguous. The germline gives CDR1 SNHLY, CDR2 FYNNEI. This CDR3 spans 14 amino acids. Trimming cost V 8 bases and J 2 bases, with 15 bases left between them. CDR3 in DNA: TGTGCCAGCGGTCAGCAGCGATTTCAAGAGACCCAGTACTTC. Protein product: CASGQQRFQETQYF.

The rearrangement uses TRBV5-1 and TRBJ2-3, with D unresolved. This CDR3 comprises 15 residues. Trimming stripped 0 bases from V and 0 bases from J, with 8 bases between. The germline CDR1 and CDR2 sequences are SGHRS and YFSETQ. CDR3 nucleotide sequence: TGCGCCAGCAGCTTGGATGGCGGCAGCACAGATACGCAGTATTTT. Translation: CASSLDGGSTDTQYF. The full variable domain, in which reference TRBV5-1 and TRBJ2-3 provide the parts outside the CDR3, is KAGVTQTPRYLIKTRGQQVTLSCSPISGHRSVSWYQQTPGQGLQFLFEYFSETQRNKGNFPGRFSGRQFSNSRSEMNVSTLELGDSALYLCASSLDGGSTDTQYFGPGTRLTVL.

The chain joins TRBV6-1 to TRBJ2-2; 9 bases align to TRBD2. This CDR3 is 15 amino acids long. J was trimmed by 0 bases and V by 4 bases; bases with no gene match: 0. Germline-derived CDR1 and CDR2 are MNHNS and SASEGT. The CDR3, as DNA: TGTGCCAGCAGTGGACTAGCGGCGAACACCGGGGAGCTGTTTTTT. Encoded protein: CASSGLAANTGELFF.

This clone was observed once. DNA for the CDR3: TGCGCCAGCAGCAAACCCCCAATTAGCGGGGTCTCCTACGAGCAGTACTTC. It specifies CASSKPPISGVSYEQYF. The rearrangement links TRBV4-1 to TRBJ2-7; 8 bases match TRBD2. The CDR3 length is 17 residues. The J segment lost 0 bases and the V segment lost 5 bases, leaving 12 bases of the junction unmatched. Germline CDR1 reads MGHRA; CDR2 reads YSYEKL.

V gene TRBV28 combines with J gene TRBJ2-7, with a possible D match to TRBD2 (6 bases). The germline gives CDR1 MDHEN, CDR2 SYDVKM. The V end was cut by 6 bases, the J end by 4 bases, with 16 bases between. CDR3 length: 14 residues. The CDR3 coding sequence is TGTGCCAGCAGCTGGGGGGACTCCAGGTACGAGCAGTACTTC. Translated, it gives CASSWGDSRYEQYF.

J is TRBJ2-1 and V is TRBV19; 12 bases line up with TRBD2. The CDR3 is made up of 14 amino acids. V gave up 6 bases and J gave up 9 bases; unmatched junction bases: 6. CDR1 is LNHDA and CDR2 is SQIVND in the germline V gene (reference sequence). The CDR3 nucleotides are TGTGCCAGTAGGACTAGCGGGAGTCTCGTTGAGCAGTTCTTC. This codes for CASRTSGSLVEQFF. Using reference TRBV19 and TRBJ2-1 for the parts outside the CDR3, the full variable domain is DGGITQSPKYLFRKEGQNVTLSCEQNLNHDAMYWYRQDPGQGLRLIYYSQIVNDFQKGDIAEGYSVSREKKESFPLTVTSAQKNPTAFYLCASRTSGSLVEQFFGPGTRLTVL.

Here the CDR3 DNA reads TGTGCCAGCAGTTTGGGGTATAAGGGTTTAGGGTCCGGGGCCAACGTCCTGACTTTC. Translated: CASSLGYKGLGSGANVLTF. This chain links TRBV28 with TRBJ2-6; no firm D call. Per the germline V gene, CDR1 is MDHEN and CDR2 is SYDVKM. The CDR3 has 19 residues. V gave up 3 bases and J gave up 4 bases, with 22 bases separating them.

V gene TRBV5-1 combines with J gene TRBJ2-1, with TRBD2 as a possible D gene (6 bases). This CDR3 is built from 18 residues. CDR1 and CDR2 (germline): SGHRS, YFSETQ. Trimming cost V 0 bases and J 6 bases, with 22 bases left between them. The CDR3 coding sequence is TGCGCCAGCAGCTTGGGTTTTACGGGACTGGTGGGGGGCAATGAGCAGTTCTTC. As protein: CASSLGFTGLVGGNEQFF.

J is TRBJ2-1 and V is TRBV9; D not certain. This CDR3 region has 13 residues. V lost 0 bases to trimming and J lost 6 bases, with 7 bases between them. Germline-derived CDR1 and CDR2 are SGDLS and YYNGEE. The CDR3 here is CASSVGRANEQFF. CDR3 in DNA: TGTGCCAGCAGCGTAGGCCGGGCCAATGAGCAGTTCTTC.

This chain joins TRBV2 and TRBJ1-4; 7 bases agree with TRBD1. The CDR3 consists of 15 residues. Germline lookup yields CDR1 SNHLY and CDR2 FYNNEI. V was pared by 8 bases and J by 7 bases, with 13 bases of the junction left unmatched. Written as DNA, the CDR3 is TGTGCCAGCGGAGGACAGGAAATTGGTCGTGAAAAACTGTTTTTT. Translation: CASGGQEIGREKLFF.

V is TRBV5-4 and J is TRBJ2-3, with D perhaps matching TRBD1 or TRBD2 (5 bases each). Trimming took off 3 bases at V and 0 bases at J, with 8 bases between the two ends. In germline, CDR1 is SGHNT, CDR2 YYREEE (reference sequence). The length of the CDR3 is 14 residues. Here the CDR3 DNA reads TGTGCCAGCAGCTGGGGCGGGAGCACAGATACGCAGTATTTT. Translating gives CASSWGGSTDTQYF.

This sequence joins TRBV5-1 and TRBJ2-2, with D possibly TRBD2 on 6 matching bases. Trimming stripped 0 bases from V and 6 bases from J, with 12 bases between. CDR1 and CDR2 from the germline V gene are SGHRS and YFSETQ. The CDR3 runs 15 residues. CDR3: CASSLGVRRAGELFF. The DNA for the CDR3 is TGCGCCAGCAGCTTGGGCGTCCGGAGGGCCGGGGAGCTGTTTTTT.